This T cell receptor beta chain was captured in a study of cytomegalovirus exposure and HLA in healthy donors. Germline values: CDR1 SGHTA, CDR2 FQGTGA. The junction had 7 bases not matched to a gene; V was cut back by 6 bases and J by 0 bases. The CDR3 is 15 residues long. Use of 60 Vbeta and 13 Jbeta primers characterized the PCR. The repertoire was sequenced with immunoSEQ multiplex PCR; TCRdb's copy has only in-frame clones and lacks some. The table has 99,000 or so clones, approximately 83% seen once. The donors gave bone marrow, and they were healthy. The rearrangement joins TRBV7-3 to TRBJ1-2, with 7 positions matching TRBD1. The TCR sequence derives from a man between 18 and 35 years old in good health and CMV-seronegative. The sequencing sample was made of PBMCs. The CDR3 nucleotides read TGTGCCAGCAGACCAGACGACAGGGCTAACTATGGCTACACCTTC. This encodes CASRPDDRANYGYTF.